This T cell receptor (beta chain) was sequenced during a study of OX40 agonist ivuxolimab in advanced cancers. Looking at the study overall: Males comprised around four fifths of the group, whose mean age was around 62 years (range 23 to 79).

Clones were sequenced by immunoSEQ multiplex PCR, and TCRdb holds only the in-frame ones, with some missing. The sample holds tens of thousands of clones, just over 90% seen once. This clone has ten or more counts. Its cognate antigen is unknown. Germline V gene sequence: CDR1 SGHAT, CDR2 FQNNGV. V dropped 1 base and J dropped 2 bases, with 13 bases sitting between them. The length of the CDR3 is 16 residues. Study outcomes and limitations: There was clonal expansion of CD4+ and CD8+ blood T cells by week 6 at 0.1 to 3.0 mg/kg. Researchers did not establish what antigens the expanded peripheral T cells target.

The chain uses TRBV11-2 and TRBJ2-3; D not certain. The sample here was CD4+ or CD8+ T cells sorted from blood, taken in a trial of the OX40 agonist ivuxolimab. The source of this sequence is an adult with an advanced solid tumor such as melanoma, head and neck, liver or kidney cancer. This CDR3 reads CASSLGSGSHTDTQYF. The CDR3 DNA follows: TGTGCCAGCAGCTTAGGGTCCGGTTCCCACACAGATACGCAGTATTTT. The full variable domain, with the rest looked up from reference TRBV11-2 and TRBJ2-3, is EAGVAQSPRYKIIEKRQSVAFWCNPISGHATLYWYQQILGQGPKLLIQFQNNGVVDDSQLPKDRFSAERLKGVDSTLKIQPAKLEDSAVYLCASSLGSGSHTDTQYFGPGTRLTVL.